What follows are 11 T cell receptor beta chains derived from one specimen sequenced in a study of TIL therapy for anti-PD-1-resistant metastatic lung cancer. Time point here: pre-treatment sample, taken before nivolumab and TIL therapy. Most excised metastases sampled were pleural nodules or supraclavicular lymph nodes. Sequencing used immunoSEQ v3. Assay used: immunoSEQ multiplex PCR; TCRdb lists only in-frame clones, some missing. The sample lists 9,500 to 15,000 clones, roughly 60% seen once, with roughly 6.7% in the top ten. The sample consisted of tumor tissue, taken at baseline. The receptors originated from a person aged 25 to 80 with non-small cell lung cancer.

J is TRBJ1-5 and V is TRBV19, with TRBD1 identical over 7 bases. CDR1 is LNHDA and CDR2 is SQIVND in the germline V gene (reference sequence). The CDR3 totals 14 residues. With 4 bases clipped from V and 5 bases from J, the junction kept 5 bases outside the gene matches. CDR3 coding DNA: TGTGCCAGTAGTACCCAGGGGGGGTATCAGCCCCAGCATTTT. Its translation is CASSTQGGYQPQHF. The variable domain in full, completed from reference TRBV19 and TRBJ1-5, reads DGGITQSPKYLFRKEGQNVTLSCEQNLNHDAMYWYRQDPGQGLRLIYYSQIVNDFQKGDIAEGYSVSREKKESFPLTVTSAQKNPTAFYLCASSTQGGYQPQHFGDGTRLSIL.

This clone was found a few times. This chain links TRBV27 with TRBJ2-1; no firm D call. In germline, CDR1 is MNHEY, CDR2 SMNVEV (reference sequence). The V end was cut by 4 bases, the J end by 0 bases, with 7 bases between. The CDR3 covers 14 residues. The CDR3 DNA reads TGTGCCAGCAGTTACGAGTTCTCCTACAATGAGCAGTTCTTC. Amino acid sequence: CASSYEFSYNEQFF.

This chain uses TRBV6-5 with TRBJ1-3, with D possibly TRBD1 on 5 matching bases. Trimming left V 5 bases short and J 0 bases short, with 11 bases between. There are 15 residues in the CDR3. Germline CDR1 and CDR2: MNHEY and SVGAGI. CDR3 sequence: CASSLGLFSGNTIYF. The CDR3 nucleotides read TGTGCCAGCAGTCTGGGACTTTTCTCTGGAAACACCATATATTTT.

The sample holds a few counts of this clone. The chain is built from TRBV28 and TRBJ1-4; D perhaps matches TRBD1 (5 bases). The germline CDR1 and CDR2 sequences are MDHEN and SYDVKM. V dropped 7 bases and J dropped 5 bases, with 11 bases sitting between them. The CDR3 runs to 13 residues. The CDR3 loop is CASKSGGNEKLFF. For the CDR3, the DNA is TGTGCCAGCAAGAGTGGGGGGAATGAAAAACTGTTTTTT.

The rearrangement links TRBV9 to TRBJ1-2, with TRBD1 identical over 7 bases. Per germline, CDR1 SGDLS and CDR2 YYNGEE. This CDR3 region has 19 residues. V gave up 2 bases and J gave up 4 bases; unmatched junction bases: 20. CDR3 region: CASSVSRDSRARRFYGYTF. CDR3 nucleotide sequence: TGTGCCAGCAGCGTCTCGAGGGACAGCCGAGCCCGGAGGTTCTATGGCTACACCTTC.

CDR3 loop: CASSQAQGRTTQFF. For the CDR3, the DNA is TGTGCCAGCAGCCAAGCGCAGGGACGAACTACACAGTTCTTC. The V call is TRBV3-1 (or the pseudogene TRBV3-2), the J call TRBJ2-1; D may match TRBD1 or TRBD2 (5 bases each). The CDR3 has 14 amino acids. The V end was cut by 1 base, the J end by 13 bases, with 17 bases between. From germline, CDR1 is LGHDT and CDR2 YNNKEL (reference sequence).

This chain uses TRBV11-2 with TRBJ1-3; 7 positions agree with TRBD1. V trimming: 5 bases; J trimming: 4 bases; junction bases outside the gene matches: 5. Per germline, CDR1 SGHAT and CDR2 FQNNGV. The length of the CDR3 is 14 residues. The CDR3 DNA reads TGTGCCAGCAGCCCCGGAGGGGGCGGAAACACCATATATTTT. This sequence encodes CASSPGGGGNTIYF. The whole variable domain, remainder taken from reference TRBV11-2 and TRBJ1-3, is EAGVAQSPRYKIIEKRQSVAFWCNPISGHATLYWYQQILGQGPKLLIQFQNNGVVDDSQLPKDRFSAERLKGVDSTLKIQPAKLEDSAVYLCASSPGGGGNTIYFGEGSWLTVV.

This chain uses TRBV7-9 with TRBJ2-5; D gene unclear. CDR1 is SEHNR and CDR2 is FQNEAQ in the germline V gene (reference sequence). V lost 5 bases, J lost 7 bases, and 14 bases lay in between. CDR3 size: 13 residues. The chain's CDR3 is CASSEDGAGTQYF. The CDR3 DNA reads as TGTGCCAGCAGCGAAGACGGTGCAGGGACCCAGTACTTC.

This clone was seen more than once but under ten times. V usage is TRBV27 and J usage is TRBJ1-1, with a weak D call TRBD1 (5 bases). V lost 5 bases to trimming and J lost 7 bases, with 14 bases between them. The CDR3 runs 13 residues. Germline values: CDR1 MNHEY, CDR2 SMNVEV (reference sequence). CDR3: CASSALGVLEAFF. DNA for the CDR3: TGTGCCAGCAGTGCTCTAGGGGTCCTTGAAGCTTTCTTT.

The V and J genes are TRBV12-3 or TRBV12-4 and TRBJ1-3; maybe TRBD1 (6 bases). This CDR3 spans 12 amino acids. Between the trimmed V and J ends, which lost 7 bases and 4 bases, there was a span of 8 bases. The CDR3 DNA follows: TGTGCCAGCAAACAGGGAGGAAACACCATATATTTT. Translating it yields CASKQGGNTIYF.

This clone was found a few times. The CDR3: CASSFGISRGRGANEKLFF. The CDR3 DNA sequence: TGTGCCAGCAGCTTTGGTATTTCCAGGGGGCGCGGAGCTAATGAAAAACTGTTTTTT. V gene TRBV5-8 combines with J gene TRBJ1-4; 8 positions agree with TRBD1. This CDR3 comprises 19 residues. Germline CDR1 is SGHTS and CDR2 is YDEGEE. With 2 bases clipped from V and 3 bases from J, the junction kept 15 bases outside the gene matches.